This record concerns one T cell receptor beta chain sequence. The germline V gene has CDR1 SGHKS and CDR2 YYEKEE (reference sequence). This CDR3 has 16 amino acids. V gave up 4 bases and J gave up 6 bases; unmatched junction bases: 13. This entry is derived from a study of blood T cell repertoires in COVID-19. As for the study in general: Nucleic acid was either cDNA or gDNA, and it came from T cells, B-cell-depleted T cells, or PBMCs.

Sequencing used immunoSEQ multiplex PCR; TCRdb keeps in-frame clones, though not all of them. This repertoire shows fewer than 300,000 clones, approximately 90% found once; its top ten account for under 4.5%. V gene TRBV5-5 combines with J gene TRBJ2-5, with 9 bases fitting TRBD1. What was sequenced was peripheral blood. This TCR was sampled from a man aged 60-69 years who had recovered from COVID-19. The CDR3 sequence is CASSAEQGARGQTQYF. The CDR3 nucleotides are TGTGCCAGCAGCGCAGAACAGGGGGCAAGGGGCCAGACCCAGTACTTC.